This is a list of T cell receptor beta chains from one sample in a study of cytomegalovirus exposure and HLA in healthy donors. Profiling relied on immunoSEQ multiplex PCR, and the TCRdb table lists in-frame clones only, not all of them. The table includes 230,000 or so clones, around 88% detected once. Sequencing was done on a sample of PBMCs. The receptor set was obtained from a woman younger than 35 in good health and CMV-seronegative. The CDR3 runs from the conserved cysteine through the conserved F or W. Fields, in order: clone size, J gene, D gene, V gene, CDR3 DNA, CDR3 protein. The D gene is left open where the match is weak. Expanded clones get a size class; other rows say once, few or many, or leave the size out.

clone_size: .
j_call: TRBJ2-1
d_call: .
v_call: TRBV30
cdr3_nt: TGTGCCTGGAAGGAGACCTACCACCTCGAGCAGTTCTTC
cdr3_aa: CAWKETYHLEQFF

clone_size: .
j_call: TRBJ1-2
d_call: .
v_call: TRBV5-1
cdr3_nt: TGCGCCAGCAGCTTGGGACAAACAGATGGCTACACCTTC
cdr3_aa: CASSLGQTDGYTF

clone_size: .
j_call: TRBJ2-2
d_call: .
v_call: TRBV7-6
cdr3_nt: TGTGCCAGCAGCCAAGTAACGGACTCGGGTGGCGGGGAGCTGTTTTTT
cdr3_aa: CASSQVTDSGGGELFF

clone_size: .
j_call: TRBJ1-1
d_call: .
v_call: TRBV4-3
cdr3_nt: TGCGCCAGCAGCCGAGTGATCCTTTCGGGGTCGAACACTGAAGCTTTCTTT
cdr3_aa: CASSRVILSGSNTEAFF

clone_size: .
j_call: TRBJ2-5
d_call: .
v_call: TRBV28
cdr3_nt: TGTGCCAGCAGTTTCACCGGGTTCCAAGAGACCCAGTACTTC
cdr3_aa: CASSFTGFQETQYF

clone_size: .
j_call: TRBJ2-3
d_call: .
v_call: TRBV5-8
cdr3_nt: TGTGCCAGCGGCCCGGGAACTAGCACAGATACGCAGTATTTT
cdr3_aa: CASGPGTSTDTQYF

clone_size: .
j_call: TRBJ2-5
d_call: TRBD2
v_call: TRBV6-4
cdr3_nt: TGTGCCAGCAGTGAAAATGTGGGAGGGCCGGAGACCCAGTACTTC
cdr3_aa: CASSENVGGPETQYF

clone_size: .
j_call: TRBJ2-7
d_call: .
v_call: TRBV6-5
cdr3_nt: TGTGCCAGCAGTTACTCGGTTAGGGACTCCCACGAGCAGTACTTC
cdr3_aa: CASSYSVRDSHEQYF

clone_size: .
j_call: TRBJ2-3
d_call: TRBD2
v_call: TRBV9
cdr3_nt: TGTGCCAGCAGCCTCGAGGGGACTAGCGGGAGTTGGGCAGATACGCAGTATTTT
cdr3_aa: CASSLEGTSGSWADTQYF

clone_size: .
j_call: TRBJ2-5
d_call: TRBD2
v_call: TRBV18
cdr3_nt: TGTGCCAGCTCACAGAGGCTAGCGGGAGGGTCCGAGACCCAGTACTTC
cdr3_aa: CASSQRLAGGSETQYF

clone_size: .
j_call: TRBJ2-2
d_call: .
v_call: TRBV5-1
cdr3_nt: TGCGCCAGCAGCTTGGCGGCGGCAAACACCGGGGAGCTGTTTTTT
cdr3_aa: CASSLAAANTGELFF

clone_size: .
j_call: TRBJ2-7
d_call: TRBD2
v_call: TRBV19
cdr3_nt: TGTGCCAGTAGTACCCGTCGCGTGGTGACTAGCGAGACGCCCTACGAGCAGTACTTC
cdr3_aa: CASSTRRVVTSETPYEQYF

clone_size: .
j_call: TRBJ1-3
d_call: .
v_call: TRBV30
cdr3_nt: TGTGCCTACACTACAGGGAGCTCTGGAAACACCATATATTTT
cdr3_aa: CAYTTGSSGNTIYF

clone_size: few
j_call: TRBJ1-2
d_call: TRBD1
v_call: TRBV28
cdr3_nt: TGTGCCAGCAGTCCCGGGACAGCTAACTATGGCTACACCTTC
cdr3_aa: CASSPGTANYGYTF